Below are 29 T cell receptor beta chains sequenced from a single sample in a study of shared clonotypes between healthy human individuals. TCRdb's table, derived via immunoSEQ multiplex PCR, lists solely in-frame clones and lacks some. The sample includes some 300,000 clones, around 67% seen only once; the top ten take roughly 10%. Sequencing was done on a sample of memory CD4+ T cells sorted from blood. Regarding subset: CD45RA-negative fraction. These TCRs come from a man under 40 in good health.

The chain couples TRBV4-2 to TRBJ1-5; D is perhaps TRBD1 (6 bases). This CDR3 has 17 residues. The V end lost 0 bases, the J end lost 0 bases, and 12 bases lay between the germline ends. In germline, CDR1 is LGHNA, CDR2 YNFKEQ. The chain's CDR3 is CASSQDGDRYSNQPQHF. The CDR3 DNA follows: TGTGCCAGCAGCCAAGATGGAGACAGGTATAGCAATCAGCCCCAGCATTTT.

Here the CDR3 reads CASSLTSGANYEQYF. The CDR3 DNA reads as TGTGCCAGCTCGCTGACTAGCGGAGCTAACTACGAGCAGTACTTC. The chain combines TRBV18 with TRBJ2-7; 9 nucleotides agree with TRBD2. In germline, CDR1 is KGHSH, CDR2 LQKENI. The CDR3 spans 15 residues. Trimming took 6 bases from V and 3 from J; bases not matched to a gene: 9.

V usage is TRBV9 and J usage is TRBJ1-4; 11 bases fit TRBD1. The CDR3 sequence is 15 residues long. The junction had 9 bases not matched to a gene; V was cut back by 6 bases and J by 8 bases. Looked up from germline, CDR1 is SGDLS and CDR2 is YYNGEE. The chain's CDR3 is CASNLMGQGGEKLFF. The DNA of the CDR3 is TGTGCCAGCAACTTAATGGGACAGGGGGGAGAAAAACTGTTTTTT.

The rearrangement joins TRBV7-2 to TRBJ1-3; no clear D gene. Trimming shortened V by 2 bases and J by 2 bases, and 10 bases separated the two germline ends. This CDR3 region has 15 residues. CDR1 and CDR2 (germline): SGHTA, FQGNSA. The CDR3 nucleotides are TGTGCCAGCAGCTTATTGGGCAGAGCTGGAAACACCATATATTTT. Its protein is CASSLLGRAGNTIYF.

This clone occurred a few times. This sequence joins TRBV30 and TRBJ1-2, with TRBD1 matching over 7 bases. Unmatched junction bases numbered 0, after V lost 1 base and J lost 4 bases. The CDR3 is 12 amino acids. Looked up from germline, CDR1 is GTSNPN and CDR2 is SVGIG (reference sequence). The CDR3 DNA sequence: TGTGCCTGGAGTGCAGGGGGCTATGGCTACACCTTC. It specifies CAWSAGGYGYTF.

The V call is TRBV29-1, the J call TRBJ2-3; 9 bases align to TRBD1. Germline CDR1 reads SQVTM; CDR2 reads ANQGSEA. The CDR3 spans 13 residues. J gave up 3 bases and V 7 bases, and 5 bases lay outside the gene matches. CDR3 nucleotide sequence: TGCAGCGGAAGACAGGGGGGGACAGATACGCAGTATTTT. This codes for CSGRQGGTDTQYF.

In its sample, this clone was seen many times. The CDR3 nucleotides are TGTGCCAGCAGAGACCAGGGACCCTCCGTGGAGCAGTTCTTC. The encoded protein is CASRDQGPSVEQFF. This sequence joins TRBV2 and TRBJ2-1, with D perhaps assigned TRBD1 or TRBD2 (5 bases each). The CDR3 contains 14 residues. Trimming left V 6 bases short and J 10 bases short, with 19 bases between. CDR1 is SNHLY, CDR2 FYNNEI, per germline.

Here the CDR3 DNA reads TGTGCCAGCAGTATCGGCAGTTCGAATCAGCCCCAGCATTTT. It specifies CASSIGSSNQPQHF. V and J are TRBV6-1 and TRBJ1-5; D is uncertain. In germline, CDR1 is MNHNS, CDR2 SASEGT. Trimming pared 5 bases from V and 4 bases from J, leaving 12 bases between. This CDR3 contains 14 residues.

V usage is TRBV19 and J usage is TRBJ2-2, with TRBD2 matching 13 bases. The CDR3 is made up of 16 amino acids. J lost 7 bases, V lost 6 bases, and 8 bases had no gene match. Per the germline V gene, CDR1 is LNHDA and CDR2 is SQIVND (reference sequence). The CDR3 loop is CASSILAGGTSGELFF. The CDR3 DNA is TGTGCCAGTAGCATACTAGCGGGAGGGACGAGCGGGGAGCTGTTTTTT. Filled out from reference TRBV19 and TRBJ2-2, the complete variable domain reads DGGITQSPKYLFRKEGQNVTLSCEQNLNHDAMYWYRQDPGQGLRLIYYSQIVNDFQKGDIAEGYSVSREKKESFPLTVTSAQKNPTAFYLCASSILAGGTSGELFFGEGSRLTVL.

This chain links TRBV19 with TRBJ2-4; 8 bases match TRBD1. Unmatched junction bases numbered 7, after V lost 9 bases and J lost 0 bases. The germline V gene has CDR1 LNHDA and CDR2 SQIVND (reference sequence). The CDR3 is 15 residues long. The CDR3 is CASRTGSGAKNIQYF. DNA of the CDR3: TGTGCCAGCCGGACAGGGAGTGGAGCCAAAAACATTCAGTACTTC. Looking up the rest from reference TRBV19 and TRBJ2-4 gives the full variable domain: DGGITQSPKYLFRKEGQNVTLSCEQNLNHDAMYWYRQDPGQGLRLIYYSQIVNDFQKGDIAEGYSVSREKKESFPLTVTSAQKNPTAFYLCASRTGSGAKNIQYFGAGTRLSVL.

This CDR3 is CAISDRDGNQPQHF. The CDR3 region has the DNA TGTGCCATCAGTGACCGAGACGGGAATCAGCCCCAGCATTTT. This chain joins TRBV10-3 and TRBJ1-5, with D unclear. The CDR3 sequence is 14 residues long. V lost 3 bases and J 4 bases, leaving 10 bases between the germline ends. From germline, CDR1 is ENHRY and CDR2 SYGVKD.

The J gene is TRBJ2-7, the V gene TRBV28, with 7 nucleotides matching TRBD1. The J segment lost 2 bases and the V segment lost 5 bases, leaving 6 bases of the junction unmatched. CDR1 is MDHEN, CDR2 SYDVKM, per germline. The CDR3 length is 14 residues. The CDR3 region has the DNA TGTGCCAGCAGTCCGCAAGGGACAGCCTACGAGCAGTACTTC. It translates to CASSPQGTAYEQYF.

This clone was found once. V gene TRBV18 combines with J gene TRBJ2-1; possibly TRBD2 for D (6 bases). Germline-derived CDR1 and CDR2 are KGHSH and LQKENI. CDR3 length: 13 residues. V was trimmed by 3 bases and J by 5 bases, leaving 8 bases between them. CDR3 loop: CASSPRLDNEQFF. In nucleotides, the CDR3 is TGTGCCAGCTCACCCAGACTAGACAATGAGCAGTTCTTC.

The J gene is TRBJ2-2, the V gene TRBV4-2, with D possibly TRBD2 on 6 matching bases. The length of the CDR3 is 16 residues. The germline V gene has CDR1 LGHNA and CDR2 YNFKEQ. Trimming took 0 bases from V and 6 from J, leaving 14 bases between them. In DNA, the CDR3 is TGTGCCAGCAGCCAAGAAGGAAGAGGCGGGGCCGGGGAGCTGTTTTTT. Translated: CASSQEGRGGAGELFF.

This chain connects TRBV5-8 to TRBJ1-1, with TRBD1 identical over 7 bases. With V trimmed by 3 bases and J by 5 bases, 7 bases remained unmatched. This CDR3 spans 14 amino acids. Looked up from germline, CDR1 is SGHTS and CDR2 is YDEGEE. CDR3: CASSSMGQSTEAFF. The CDR3 DNA is TGTGCCAGCAGCTCGATGGGACAGTCTACTGAAGCTTTCTTT.

This clone was counted between two and nine times. This may be a read error, as it is one base from a much larger clone. This specimen includes other DNA sequences encoding the same CDR3. This sequence joins TRBV5-6 and TRBJ2-3; D is uncertain. CDR3 length equals 11 residues. Trimming pared 2 bases from V and 8 bases from J, leaving 6 bases between. The germline gives CDR1 SGHDT, CDR2 YYEEEE. CDR3 sequence (DNA): TGTGCCAGCAGCTTTTTGGGTACGCAGTATTTT. It translates to CASSFLGTQYF.

The rearrangement links TRBV19 to TRBJ2-1; TRBD2 matches at 7 bases. Unmatched junction bases numbered 17, after V lost 7 bases and J lost 5 bases. Germline CDR1 reads LNHDA; CDR2 reads SQIVND (reference sequence). The CDR3 is 17 residues long. CDR3 loop: CASIASLGLAEHNEQFF. The CDR3 nucleotides read TGTGCCAGTATTGCGAGCTTGGGGCTAGCGGAACACAATGAGCAGTTCTTC.

The chain employs TRBV18 and TRBJ1-5; D is unresolved. V was cut by 6 bases and J by 4 bases, with 10 bases left in between. Germline loops: CDR1 KGHSH, CDR2 LQKENI. The CDR3 runs 13 residues. The CDR3, as DNA: TGTGCCAGCTCCTCCGACACAAATCAGCCCCAGCATTTT. Its protein product is CASSSDTNQPQHF.

The J gene is TRBJ2-7, the V gene TRBV10-3, with 15 nucleotides matching TRBD2. The CDR3 length is 19 residues. V was clipped by 2 bases and J by 5 bases; unmatched bases: 13. The germline V gene encodes CDR1 ENHRY and CDR2 SYGVKD. The CDR3 sequence is CAISEPPGLAGGPDNEQYF. The DNA for the CDR3 is TGTGCCATCAGTGAGCCGCCCGGACTAGCGGGAGGGCCCGATAACGAGCAGTACTTC.

The chain recombines TRBV19 with TRBJ2-5, with 8 bases identical to TRBD1. J was trimmed by 7 bases and V by 0 bases; bases with no gene match: 7. This CDR3 has 15 residues. Germline assignment: CDR1 LNHDA and CDR2 SQIVND (reference sequence). The CDR3 here is CASSIDPGQGRTQYF. The CDR3 DNA reads as TGTGCCAGTAGTATAGACCCCGGACAGGGCCGGACCCAGTACTTC.

The rearrangement links TRBV10-3 to TRBJ1-5; 9 positions match TRBD1. The CDR3 is made up of 15 amino acids. In germline, CDR1 is ENHRY, CDR2 SYGVKD. V lost 5 bases and J lost 1; bases outside the gene matches: 3. CDR3 in amino acids: CAISKQGASNQPQHF. CDR3 DNA sequence: TGTGCCATCAGTAAACAGGGGGCCAGCAATCAGCCCCAGCATTTT.

In regard to this clone: A much larger clone differs from this one at a single base, so this may be a read error. CDR3 nucleotides: TGTGCCACCAGCAGGGACAGACAAGAGACCCAGTACTTC. Protein sequence: CATSRDRQETQYF. This chain links TRBV15 with TRBJ2-5; D may be TRBD1 (6 bases). V was clipped by 3 bases and J by 2 bases, with 7 bases between them. The germline CDR1 and CDR2 sequences are LNHNV and YYDKDF (reference sequence). The CDR3 covers 13 residues.

The V and J genes are TRBV28 and TRBJ2-3, with 8 bases matching TRBD2. The CDR3 covers 15 residues. The V segment lost 5 bases and the J segment 2 bases; nucleotides outside the gene matches: 6. The germline V gene has CDR1 MDHEN and CDR2 SYDVKM. The CDR3 DNA sequence: TGTGCCAGCAGTCCGAGACTAGCGCACACAGATACGCAGTATTTT. It specifies CASSPRLAHTDTQYF.

This clone has a handful of counts. V usage is TRBV7-2 and J usage is TRBJ2-1; perhaps TRBD1 as D (6 bases). Trimming cost V 4 bases and J 0 bases, with 10 bases left between them. CDR1 is SGHTA and CDR2 is FQGNSA in the germline V gene. This CDR3 spans 15 amino acids. In DNA, the CDR3 is TGTGCCAGCAGCTCGGACAGCAGCTCCTACAATGAGCAGTTCTTC. Its translation: CASSSDSSSYNEQFF. The variable domain in full, with the rest retrieved from reference TRBV7-2 and TRBJ2-1, is GAGVSQSPSNKVTEKGKDVELRCDPISGHTALYWYRQSLGQGLEFLIYFQGNSAPDKSGLPSDRFSAERTGGSVSTLTIQRTQQEDSAVYLCASSSDSSSYNEQFFGPGTRLTVL.

The rearrangement links TRBV5-1 to TRBJ2-5; 7 bases are a match to TRBD1. Germline CDR1 reads SGHRS; CDR2 reads YFSETQ. Trimming removed 3 bases from V and 3 bases from J; junction bases left unmatched: 8. This CDR3 spans 15 amino acids. CDR3 in DNA: TGCGCCAGCAGCTCGACAGGGCGGCGGGAAGAGACCCAGTACTTC. It encodes CASSSTGRREETQYF.

This clone was detected only once. The CDR3 nucleotides are TGTGCCAGAATACTGGTGAGAAAGACCTATGGCTACACCTTC. Amino acid sequence: CARILVRKTYGYTF. V is TRBV5-3 and J is TRBJ1-2; D not resolved. TRBV5-3 counts as an open reading frame of uncertain function. V lost 6 bases and J lost 4, with 16 bases in between. The CDR3 covers 14 residues.

J is TRBJ1-1 and V is TRBV6-6; 8 bases are a match to TRBD1. The V segment lost 2 bases and the J segment 4 bases; nucleotides outside the gene matches: 9. This CDR3 is 16 amino acids long. In germline, CDR1 is MNHNY, CDR2 SVGAGI (reference sequence). The CDR3 loop reads CASSYGPGGSSTEAFF. The CDR3 DNA reads as TGTGCCAGCAGTTACGGGCCAGGGGGCTCTAGCACTGAAGCTTTCTTT.

The rearrangement uses TRBV28 and TRBJ2-3; no clear D gene. The CDR3 consists of 15 residues. The V gene's germline CDR1 is MDHEN and CDR2 SYDVKM. V lost 5 bases and J 0 bases, leaving 12 bases between the germline ends. The CDR3 loop reads CASSPGLRSTDTQYF. The CDR3 DNA reads as TGTGCCAGCAGTCCAGGCTTGAGAAGCACAGATACGCAGTATTTT.

This clone appeared a few times. This sequence joins TRBV7-6 and TRBJ2-1; possibly TRBD2 for D (5 bases). Trimming removed 4 bases from V and 4 bases from J, with 20 bases in between. From germline, CDR1 is SGHVS and CDR2 FNYEAQ. The CDR3 runs to 17 residues. CDR3 bases: TGTGCCAGCAGCTCCTTCGCAGCGGCAAAACTATACAATGAGCAGTTCTTC. Its translation: CASSSFAAAKLYNEQFF.